One and the same sample provided the 3 T cell receptor beta chains below, sequenced in a study of blood T cell repertoires in COVID-19 (TCRdb year 2020). Libraries were constructed by the immunoSEQ multiplex PCR assay. The table comes from immuneACCESS by way of TCRdb, which keeps in-frame sequences with V and J called. Part of the clones is missing from these tables; in studies checked, under half for an unresolved V gene and the rest for unknown reasons. The sample table records a few hundred thousand clones; 80% to 90% of these occur just once. Roughly 6.1% of the sample lies in the top ten. The specimen sequenced was peripheral blood. Receptors were obtained from a woman between 50 and 59 years old with COVID-19, enrolled during active disease.

V gene TRBV5-1 combines with J gene TRBJ1-2; tentative D call: TRBD1 (6 bases). The CDR3 is 15 amino acids. Germline values: CDR1 SGHRS, CDR2 YFSETQ. V lost 4 bases and J lost 5, with 18 bases in between. The CDR3 coding sequence is TGCGCCAGCAGCCTGGACCCGGGACAACCTTATGGCTACACCTTC. As protein: CASSLDPGQPYGYTF.

The genes are TRBV5-4 and TRBJ2-5, with D maybe TRBD2 (6 bases). The CDR3 is made up of 17 amino acids. Trimming removed 1 base at V and 7 bases at J, with 23 bases between. CDR1 SGHNT and CDR2 YYREEE come from the germline V gene (reference sequence). The CDR3 DNA reads TGTGCCAGCAGCTTGCGGATGTTAGCGGCCCGAGAGGCGACCCAGTACTTC. Protein sequence: CASSLRMLAAREATQYF.

J is TRBJ2-1 and V is TRBV7-2; D gene ambiguous. The CDR3 consists of 12 residues. V was clipped by 0 bases and J by 10 bases, with 7 bases between them. CDR1 is SGHTA and CDR2 is FQGNSA in the germline V gene. In DNA, the CDR3 is TGTGCCAGCAGCTTAGCGGTACGGGAGCAGTTCTTC. The encoded protein is CASSLAVREQFF.